Shown below are 11 T cell receptor beta chains from a single sample sequenced in a study of T-cell memory formation after mild COVID-19. TCRdb passed the 5' RACE reads through MiXCR, listing each CDR3 protein once. The table lists 350,000 to 450,000 distinct CDR3 sequences, 20% to 25% of them singletons. The sequencing sample was made of PBMCs or a T cell subset sorted from them (not recorded which). These receptors all stem from an adult woman who had mild COVID-19 (a few samples of this study predate the infection). Cell type and time point are not known.

The table lists this clonotype with a few counts. The CDR3 region is CASSLGSGTGLGETQYF. CDR3 in DNA: TGTGCCAGCAGTTTAGGATCCGGGACAGGGCTGGGGGAGACCCAGTACTTC. The chain combines TRBV12-3 or TRBV12-4 with TRBJ2-5, with 9 nucleotides matching TRBD1. Losses at the gene ends were 1 base for V and 5 bases for J; bases not matched to a gene: 11. This CDR3 has 17 amino acids.

The V and J genes are TRBV6-5 and TRBJ1-1; D gene ambiguous. CDR1 is MNHEY, CDR2 SVGAGI, per germline. Between the trimmed V and J ends, which lost 6 bases and 9 bases, there was a span of 8 bases. CDR3 length equals 10 residues. The CDR3, as DNA: TGTGCCAGCAGAGGTCTACAAGCTTTCTTT. Translated, it gives CASRGLQAFF.

J is TRBJ1-2 and V is TRBV12-3 or TRBV12-4; the match to TRBD1 covers 9 bases. V lost 0 bases, J lost 7 bases, and 12 bases stayed unmatched. The CDR3 spans 17 residues. The CDR3, as DNA: TGTGCCAGCAGTTTAGCGCAAGGGACAGGGAATTCGCGTGGCTACACCTTC. Translating it yields CASSLAQGTGNSRGYTF.

The chain employs TRBV4-2 and TRBJ2-1; tentatively, D is TRBD1 or TRBD2 (5 bases each). CDR1 is LGHNA, CDR2 YNFKEQ, per germline. V lost 1 base, J lost 0 bases, and 19 bases lay in between. This CDR3 has 19 amino acids. CDR3 nucleotides: TGTGCCAGCAGCCAAGGAGGGCTCGAAGGGGCGAGCTCCTACAATGAGCAGTTCTTC. This codes for CASSQGGLEGASSYNEQFF.

This clonotype was counted at least ten times. This chain joins TRBV12-3 or TRBV12-4 and TRBJ2-3; 13 nucleotides agree with TRBD2. The CDR3 loop spans 16 amino acids. V lost 4 bases to trimming and J lost 1 base; unmatched junction nucleotides: 2. The CDR3 nucleotides are TGTGCCAGCAGTTCCGGGACTAGCGGGGGCACAGATACGCAGTATTTT. This translates into CASSSGTSGGTDTQYF.

V and J are TRBV7-9 and TRBJ2-7; D may correspond to TRBD1 or TRBD2 (5 bases each). CDR1 is SEHNR and CDR2 is FQNEAQ in the germline V gene (reference sequence). There are 15 residues in the CDR3. V lost 5 bases, J lost 5 bases, and 19 bases lay in between. The CDR3 bases are TGTGCCAGCAGCCTTCCCTCGGGGACCCAGAACGAGCAGTACTTC. It is translated as CASSLPSGTQNEQYF.

This clonotype was observed at least ten times. The V and J genes are TRBV10-3 and TRBJ1-1; weak D call: TRBD1 (5 bases). With 6 bases removed from V and 0 bases from J, the gap between germline ends came to 11 bases. The CDR3 is 14 residues long. Germline V gene lookup returns CDR1 ENHRY and CDR2 SYGVKD. This chain's CDR3 is CAISPTGVNTEAFF. DNA for the CDR3: TGTGCCATCAGCCCAACAGGTGTGAACACTGAAGCTTTCTTT.

This clonotype was observed once. V usage is TRBV7-9 and J usage is TRBJ1-5, with D tentatively TRBD1 (6 bases). Trimming shortened V by 2 bases and J by 2 bases, and 13 bases separated the two germline ends. Germline CDR1 is SEHNR and CDR2 is FQNEAQ (reference sequence). The length of the CDR3 is 16 residues. Here the CDR3 reads CASSLPDSTGNQPQHF. The CDR3 coding sequence is TGTGCCAGCAGCTTACCGGACAGTACTGGCAATCAGCCCCAGCATTTT.

This chain uses TRBV4-1 with TRBJ2-3; 8 nucleotides align to TRBD2. In germline, CDR1 is MGHRA, CDR2 YSYEKL. The CDR3 spans 16 residues. Trimming took 0 bases from V and 5 from J; bases not matched to a gene: 7. CDR3 nucleotides: TGCGCCAGCAGCCAAGATCGGACGGGGGGGCGAGATACGCAGTATTTT. Residues: CASSQDRTGGRDTQYF.

The chain has TRBV13 and TRBJ2-1; 11 nucleotides match TRBD2. This CDR3 is 17 amino acids long. The germline gives CDR1 PRHDT, CDR2 FYEKMQ (reference sequence). The V and J ends lost 2 bases and 10 bases, in that order; junction bases with no gene match: 13. CDR3 sequence: CASSLYSGTSGVREQFF. CDR3 nucleotides: TGTGCCAGCAGCTTATATTCCGGGACTAGCGGAGTCAGGGAGCAGTTCTTC.

This clonotype was observed a handful of times. The CDR3 nucleotides are TGTGCCAGCAGTCCCGGACGGTACAACTATGGCTACACCTTC. Its translation is CASSPGRYNYGYTF. The rearrangement links TRBV12-3 or TRBV12-4 to TRBJ1-2, with unresolved D. The ends were cut back, 5 bases at V and 2 bases at J, with 12 bases in the middle. The CDR3 runs 14 residues.